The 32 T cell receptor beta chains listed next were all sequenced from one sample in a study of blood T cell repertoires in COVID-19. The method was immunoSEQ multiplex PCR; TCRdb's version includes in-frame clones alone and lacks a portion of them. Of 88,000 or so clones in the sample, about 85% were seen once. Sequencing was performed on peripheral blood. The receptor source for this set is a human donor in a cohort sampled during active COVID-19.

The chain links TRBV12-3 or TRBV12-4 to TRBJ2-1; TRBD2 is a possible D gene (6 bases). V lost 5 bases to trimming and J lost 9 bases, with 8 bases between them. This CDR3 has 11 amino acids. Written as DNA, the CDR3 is TGTGCCAGCAGTGGAGGGAGTGAGCAGTTCTTC. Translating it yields CASSGGSEQFF.

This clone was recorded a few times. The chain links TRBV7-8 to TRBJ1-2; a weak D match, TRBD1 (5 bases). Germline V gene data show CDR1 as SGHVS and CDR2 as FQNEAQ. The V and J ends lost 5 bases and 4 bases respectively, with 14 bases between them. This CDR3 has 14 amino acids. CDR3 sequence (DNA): TGTGCCAGCAGCCTGGGGCAGGCCGCCTATGGCTACACCTTC. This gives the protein CASSLGQAAYGYTF.

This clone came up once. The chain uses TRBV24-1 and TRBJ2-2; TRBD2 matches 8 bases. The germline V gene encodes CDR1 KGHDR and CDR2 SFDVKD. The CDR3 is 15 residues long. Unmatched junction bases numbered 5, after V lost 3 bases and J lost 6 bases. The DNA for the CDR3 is TGTGCCACCAGTGATATTATAGCGGGACCCGGGGAGCTGTTTTTT. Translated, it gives CATSDIIAGPGELFF.

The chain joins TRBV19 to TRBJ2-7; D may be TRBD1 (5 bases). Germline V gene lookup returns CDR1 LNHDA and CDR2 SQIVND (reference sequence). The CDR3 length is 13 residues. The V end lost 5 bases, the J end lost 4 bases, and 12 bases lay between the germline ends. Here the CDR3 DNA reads TGTGCCAGTAGTCTGTCAGGGCAGTACGAGCAGTACTTC. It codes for CASSLSGQYEQYF.

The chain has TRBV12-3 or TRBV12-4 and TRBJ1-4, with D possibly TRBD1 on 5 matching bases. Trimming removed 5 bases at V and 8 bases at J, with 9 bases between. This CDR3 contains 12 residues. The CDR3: CASSQGREKLFF. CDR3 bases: TGTGCCAGCAGTCAGGGCCGCGAAAAACTGTTTTTT.

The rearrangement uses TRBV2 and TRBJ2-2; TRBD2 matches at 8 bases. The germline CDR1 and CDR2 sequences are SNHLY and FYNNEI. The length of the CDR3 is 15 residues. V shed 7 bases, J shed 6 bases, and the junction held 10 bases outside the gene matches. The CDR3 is CASTMSAGVAGELFF. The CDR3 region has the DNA TGTGCCAGCACCATGTCAGCGGGAGTGGCCGGGGAGCTGTTTTTT.

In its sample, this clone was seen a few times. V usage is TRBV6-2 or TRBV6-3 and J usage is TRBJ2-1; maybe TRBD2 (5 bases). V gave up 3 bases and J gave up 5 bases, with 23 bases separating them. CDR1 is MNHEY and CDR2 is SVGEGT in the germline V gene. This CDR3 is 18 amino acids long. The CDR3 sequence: CASSYRVAAGLPDNEQFF. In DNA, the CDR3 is TGTGCCAGCAGTTATAGAGTGGCGGCGGGTCTACCCGACAATGAGCAGTTCTTC.

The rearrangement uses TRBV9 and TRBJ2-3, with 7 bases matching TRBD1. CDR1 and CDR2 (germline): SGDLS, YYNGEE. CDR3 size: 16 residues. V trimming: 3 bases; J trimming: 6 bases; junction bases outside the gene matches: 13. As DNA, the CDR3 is TGTGCCAGCAGCGCAACCGGGACAGCGATTTTCGATACGCAGTATTTT. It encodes CASSATGTAIFDTQYF.

The CDR3 sequence is CASSSPSGVETQYF. The CDR3 DNA follows: TGTGCCAGCAGCTCCCCCTCGGGAGTGGAGACCCAGTACTTC. This chain connects TRBV11-2 to TRBJ2-5, with a weak D call TRBD2 (6 bases). V lost 4 bases and J lost 5, with 14 bases in between. This CDR3 region has 14 residues. Germline CDR1 reads SGHAT; CDR2 reads FQNNGV.

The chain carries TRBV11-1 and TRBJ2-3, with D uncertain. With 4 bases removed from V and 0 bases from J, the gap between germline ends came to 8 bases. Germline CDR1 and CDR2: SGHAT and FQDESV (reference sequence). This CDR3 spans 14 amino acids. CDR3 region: CASSWSLSTDTQYF. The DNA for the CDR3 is TGTGCCAGCAGCTGGAGCCTAAGCACAGATACGCAGTATTTT.

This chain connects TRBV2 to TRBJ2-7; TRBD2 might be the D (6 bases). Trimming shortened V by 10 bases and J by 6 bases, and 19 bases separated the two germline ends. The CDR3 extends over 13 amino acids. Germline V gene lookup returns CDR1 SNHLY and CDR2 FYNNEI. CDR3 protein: CATQPGTYAEQYF. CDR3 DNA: TGTGCCACTCAGCCCGGGACTTATGCCGAGCAGTACTTC.

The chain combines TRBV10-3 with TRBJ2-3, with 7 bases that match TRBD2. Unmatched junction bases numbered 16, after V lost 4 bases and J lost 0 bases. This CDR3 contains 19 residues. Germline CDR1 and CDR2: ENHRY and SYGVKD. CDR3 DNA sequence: TGTGCCATCAGTGGATCTCAAAGCGGGACTCCCACTAGCACAGATACGCAGTATTTT. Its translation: CAISGSQSGTPTSTDTQYF.

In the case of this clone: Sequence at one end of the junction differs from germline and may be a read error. The CDR3 DNA sequence: TGTGCTAGCAGCCAGGTTGGCCCAAACACCGGGGAGCTGTTTTTT. Its protein is CASSQVGPNTGELFF. The V and J genes are TRBV7-7 and TRBJ2-2; D is unclear. CDR3 length equals 15 residues. Germline CDR1 reads SSHAT; CDR2 reads FNYEAQ (reference sequence). Using reference TRBV7-7 and TRBJ2-2 for the parts outside the CDR3, the full variable domain is GAGVSQSPRYKVTKRGQDVTLRCDPISSHATLYWYQQALGQGPEFLTYFNYEAQPDKSGLPSDRFSAERPEGSISTLTIQRTEQRDSAMYRCASSQVGPNTGELFFGEGSRLTVL.

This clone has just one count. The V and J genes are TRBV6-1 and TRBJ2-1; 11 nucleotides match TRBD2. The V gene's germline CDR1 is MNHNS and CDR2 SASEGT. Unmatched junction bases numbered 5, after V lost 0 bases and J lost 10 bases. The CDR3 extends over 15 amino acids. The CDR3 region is CASSEARLAGREQFF. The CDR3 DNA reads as TGTGCCAGCAGTGAAGCGAGACTAGCGGGAAGGGAGCAGTTCTTC.

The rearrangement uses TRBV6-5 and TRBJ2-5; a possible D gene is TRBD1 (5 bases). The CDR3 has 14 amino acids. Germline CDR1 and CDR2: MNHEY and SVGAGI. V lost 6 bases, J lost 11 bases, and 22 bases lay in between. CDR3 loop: CASRETVGSSEQYF. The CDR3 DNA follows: TGTGCCAGCAGGGAGACAGTTGGGTCATCGGAGCAGTACTTC.

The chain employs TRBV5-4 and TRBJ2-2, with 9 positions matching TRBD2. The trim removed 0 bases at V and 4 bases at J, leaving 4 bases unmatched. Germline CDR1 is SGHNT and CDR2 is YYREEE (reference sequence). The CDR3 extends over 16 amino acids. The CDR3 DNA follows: TGTGCCAGCAGCTTGGGGACTAGCGCGCCCACCGGGGAGCTGTTTTTT. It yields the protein CASSLGTSAPTGELFF.

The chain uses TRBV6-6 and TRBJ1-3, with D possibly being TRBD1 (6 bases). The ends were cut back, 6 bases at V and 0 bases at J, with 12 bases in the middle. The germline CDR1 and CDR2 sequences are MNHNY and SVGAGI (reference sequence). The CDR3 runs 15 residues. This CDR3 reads CASSQTGTSGNTIYF. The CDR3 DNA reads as TGTGCCAGCAGCCAGACAGGCACCTCTGGAAACACCATATATTTT.

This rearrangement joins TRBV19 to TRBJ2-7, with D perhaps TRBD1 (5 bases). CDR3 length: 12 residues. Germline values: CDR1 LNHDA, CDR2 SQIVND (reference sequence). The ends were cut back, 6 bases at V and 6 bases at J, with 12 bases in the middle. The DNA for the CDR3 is TGTGCCAGTAGAGGGGTTTTACGCGAGCAGTACTTC. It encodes CASRGVLREQYF. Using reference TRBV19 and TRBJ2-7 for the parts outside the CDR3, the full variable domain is DGGITQSPKYLFRKEGQNVTLSCEQNLNHDAMYWYRQDPGQGLRLIYYSQIVNDFQKGDIAEGYSVSREKKESFPLTVTSAQKNPTAFYLCASRGVLREQYFGPGTRLTVT.

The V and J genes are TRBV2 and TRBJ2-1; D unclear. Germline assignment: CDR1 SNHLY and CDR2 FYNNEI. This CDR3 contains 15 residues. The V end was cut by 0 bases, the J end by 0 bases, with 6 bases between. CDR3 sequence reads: CASSEAGSSYNEQFF. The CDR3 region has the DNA TGTGCCAGCAGTGAAGCGGGCAGCTCCTACAATGAGCAGTTCTTC.

CDR3 sequence (DNA): TGTGCCAGCAGCTTAACGGGGGACTACGAGCAGTACTTC. Translating gives CASSLTGDYEQYF. The chain combines TRBV7-6 with TRBJ2-7, with TRBD2 as a possible D gene (6 bases). The length of the CDR3 is 13 residues. Per germline, CDR1 SGHVS and CDR2 FNYEAQ. Trimming left V 2 bases short and J 3 bases short, with 8 bases between.

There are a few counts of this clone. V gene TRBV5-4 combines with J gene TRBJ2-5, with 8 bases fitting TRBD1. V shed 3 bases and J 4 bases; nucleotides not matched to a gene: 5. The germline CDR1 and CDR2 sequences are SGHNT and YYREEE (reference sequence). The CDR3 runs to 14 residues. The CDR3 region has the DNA TGTGCCAGCAGCTCCCAGGACAGGGTAGAGACCCAGTACTTC. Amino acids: CASSSQDRVETQYF.

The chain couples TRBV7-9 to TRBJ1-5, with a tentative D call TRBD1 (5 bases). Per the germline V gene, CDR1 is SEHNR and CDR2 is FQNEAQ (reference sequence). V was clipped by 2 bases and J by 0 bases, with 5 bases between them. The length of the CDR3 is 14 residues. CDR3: CASSLQGSNQPQHF. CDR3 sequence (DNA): TGTGCCAGCAGCTTACAGGGTAGCAATCAGCCCCAGCATTTT.

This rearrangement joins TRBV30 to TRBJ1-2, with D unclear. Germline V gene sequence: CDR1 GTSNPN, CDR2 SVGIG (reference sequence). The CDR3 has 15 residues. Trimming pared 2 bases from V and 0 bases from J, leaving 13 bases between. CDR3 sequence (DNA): TGTGCCTGGAGTCTGGAGGGAGGTCCTAACTATGGCTACACCTTC. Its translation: CAWSLEGGPNYGYTF.

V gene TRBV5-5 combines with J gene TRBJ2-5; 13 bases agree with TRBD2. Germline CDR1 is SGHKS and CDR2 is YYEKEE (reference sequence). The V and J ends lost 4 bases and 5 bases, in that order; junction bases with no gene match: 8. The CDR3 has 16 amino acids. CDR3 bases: TGTGCCAGCAGCCCGCCGGGACTAGCGGGAACGGAGACCCAGTACTTC. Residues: CASSPPGLAGTETQYF.

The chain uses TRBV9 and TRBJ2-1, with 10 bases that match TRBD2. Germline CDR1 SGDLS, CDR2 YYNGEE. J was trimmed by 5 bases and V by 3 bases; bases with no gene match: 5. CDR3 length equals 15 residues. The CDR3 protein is CASSGGLADHNEQFF. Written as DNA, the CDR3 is TGTGCCAGCAGCGGCGGACTAGCGGACCACAATGAGCAGTTCTTC.

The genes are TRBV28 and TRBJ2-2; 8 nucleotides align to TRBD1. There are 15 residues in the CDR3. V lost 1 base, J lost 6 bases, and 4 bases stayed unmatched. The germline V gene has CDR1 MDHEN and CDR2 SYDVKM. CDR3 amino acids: CASSLLDREAGELFF. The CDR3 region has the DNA TGTGCCAGCAGTTTATTGGACAGGGAGGCCGGGGAGCTGTTTTTT.

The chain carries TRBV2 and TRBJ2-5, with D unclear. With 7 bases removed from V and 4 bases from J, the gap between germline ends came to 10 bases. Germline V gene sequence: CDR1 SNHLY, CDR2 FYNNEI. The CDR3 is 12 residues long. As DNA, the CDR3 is TGTGCCAGCATCTCAAGAGGAGAGACCCAGTACTTC. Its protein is CASISRGETQYF.

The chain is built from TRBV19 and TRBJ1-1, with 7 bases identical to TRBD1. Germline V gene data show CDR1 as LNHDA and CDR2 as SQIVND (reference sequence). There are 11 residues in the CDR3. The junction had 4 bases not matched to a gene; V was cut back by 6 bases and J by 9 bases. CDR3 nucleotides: TGTGCCAGTAGGGGGGGACAGAAAGCTTTCTTT. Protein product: CASRGGQKAFF.

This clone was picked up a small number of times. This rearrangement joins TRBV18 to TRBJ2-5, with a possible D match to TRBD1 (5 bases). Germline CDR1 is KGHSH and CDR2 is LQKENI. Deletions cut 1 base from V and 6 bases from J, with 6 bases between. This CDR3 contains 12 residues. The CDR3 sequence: CASSPLGQTQYF. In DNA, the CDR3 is TGTGCCAGCTCACCACTGGGGCAGACCCAGTACTTC.

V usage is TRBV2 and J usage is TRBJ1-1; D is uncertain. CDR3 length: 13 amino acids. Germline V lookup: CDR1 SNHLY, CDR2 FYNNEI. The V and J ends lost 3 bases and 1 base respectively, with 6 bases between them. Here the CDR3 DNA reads TGTGCCAGCAGTGATCTAGGGAACACTGAAGCTTTCTTT. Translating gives CASSDLGNTEAFF.

The CDR3 DNA is TGTGCCAGCAGCCAAAGGGGTAGCAATCAGCCCCAGCATTTT. Residues: CASSQRGSNQPQHF. V is TRBV3-1 (or the pseudogene TRBV3-2) and J is TRBJ1-5; perhaps TRBD1 as D (5 bases). Germline values: CDR1 LGHDT, CDR2 YNNKEL (reference sequence). The CDR3 covers 14 residues. V dropped 2 bases and J dropped 0 bases, with 5 bases sitting between them.

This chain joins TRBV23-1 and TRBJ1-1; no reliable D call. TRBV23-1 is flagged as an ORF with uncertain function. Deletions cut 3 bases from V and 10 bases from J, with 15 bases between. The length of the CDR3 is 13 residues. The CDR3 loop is CASSQYLVAGAFF. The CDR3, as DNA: TGCGCCAGCAGTCAGTACCTAGTGGCTGGAGCTTTCTTT.